This entry lists 15 T cell receptor beta chains sequenced from one sample in a study of T cell responses to AZD1222 COVID-19 vaccine. The repertoire was sequenced with immunoSEQ multiplex PCR; TCRdb's copy has only in-frame clones and lacks some. The sample holds 170,000 or so clones, 90% to 95% seen once. This specimen consisted of peripheral blood, obtained 28 days after the second dose of the MenACWY control vaccine. The source is an adult who received the MenACWY meningococcal vaccine as a control.

The rearrangement joins TRBV12-3 or TRBV12-4 to TRBJ2-7, with TRBD1 matching over 9 bases. J gave up 4 bases and V 6 bases, and 4 bases lay outside the gene matches. The CDR3 is made up of 13 amino acids. CDR3 amino acids: CASRRQGVYEQYF. For the CDR3, the DNA is TGTGCCAGCAGGAGACAGGGGGTATACGAGCAGTACTTC.

This clone was seen just once. The CDR3 nucleotides read TGTGCCAGCAGAACACCGGGTGGCGAGCAGTACTTC. This translates into CASRTPGGEQYF. The V gene is TRBV6-6, the J gene TRBJ2-7; D is unclear. The germline V gene encodes CDR1 MNHNY and CDR2 SVGAGI (reference sequence). CDR3 length equals 12 residues. The V end lost 6 bases, the J end lost 6 bases, and 12 bases lay between the germline ends.

The rearrangement uses TRBV5-1 and TRBJ1-4, with 8 bases lining up with TRBD1. Trimming removed 4 bases from V and 8 bases from J; junction bases left unmatched: 13. The CDR3 is 16 amino acids. CDR1 is SGHRS and CDR2 is YFSETQ in the germline V gene. CDR3 nucleotide sequence: TGCGCCAGCAGCATCTCCCCAGGGGGCTTAGAAGAAAAACTGTTTTTT. Its protein product is CASSISPGGLEEKLFF.

The V gene is TRBV7-2, the J gene TRBJ1-4; D call uncertain. Germline V gives CDR1 SGHTA, CDR2 FQGNSA. The CDR3 has 15 amino acids. V was trimmed by 1 base and J by 4 bases, leaving 10 bases between them. The CDR3 here is CASSLVGRYNEKLFF. The DNA of the CDR3 is TGTGCCAGCAGCTTAGTGGGCAGATATAATGAAAAACTGTTTTTT.

The V and J genes are TRBV6-8 and TRBJ1-4; a possible D gene is TRBD1 (5 bases). Looked up from germline, CDR1 is MNHGY and CDR2 is SAAAGT. Trimming removed 7 bases from V and 5 bases from J, with 14 bases in between. This CDR3 contains 14 residues. As DNA, the CDR3 is TGTGCCAGCACCTTGGGGGATCGGAATGAAAAACTGTTTTTT. This codes for CASTLGDRNEKLFF.

The chain carries TRBV27 and TRBJ1-6; tentative D call: TRBD1 (6 bases). This CDR3 is built from 13 residues. Germline CDR1 and CDR2: MNHEY and SMNVEV (reference sequence). Trimming pared 10 bases from V and 5 bases from J, leaving 12 bases between. The CDR3 spells CATQGQNNSPLHF. The CDR3 bases are TGTGCCACCCAGGGGCAGAATAATTCACCCCTCCACTTT.

The chain joins TRBV27 to TRBJ1-1, with D possibly TRBD1 on 5 matching bases. This CDR3 region has 14 residues. V was cut by 3 bases and J by 4 bases, with 12 bases left in between. Germline CDR1 reads MNHEY; CDR2 reads SMNVEV (reference sequence). DNA for the CDR3: TGTGCCAGCAGTTTCTCAGGCGGGGGCACTGAAGCTTTCTTT. It encodes CASSFSGGGTEAFF.

The J gene is TRBJ2-7, the V gene TRBV5-6; D is perhaps TRBD1 (5 bases). This CDR3 region has 13 residues. Trimming stripped 2 bases from V and 4 bases from J, with 10 bases between. CDR1 SGHDT and CDR2 YYEEEE come from the germline V gene. CDR3 nucleotide sequence: TGTGCCAGCAGCTTCTCAGGGATTTACGAGCAGTACTTC. Translating it yields CASSFSGIYEQYF.

The rearrangement joins TRBV29-1 to TRBJ1-4; D is possibly TRBD1 (6 bases). Germline V gives CDR1 SQVTM, CDR2 ANQGSEA. Trimming removed 6 bases from V and 3 bases from J, with 11 bases in between. The CDR3 is made up of 13 amino acids. This chain's CDR3 is CSVGTNPNEKLFF. The CDR3 DNA reads as TGCAGCGTAGGGACAAATCCTAATGAAAAACTGTTTTTT.

The V and J genes are TRBV7-9 and TRBJ2-2, with unresolved D. Germline V gene lookup returns CDR1 SEHNR and CDR2 FQNEAQ (reference sequence). V was shortened by 2 bases and J by 2 bases, with 6 bases between the two germline ends. The CDR3 has 14 amino acids. The CDR3 here is CASSLSPNTGELFF. The DNA for the CDR3 is TGTGCCAGCAGCTTAAGCCCAAACACCGGGGAGCTGTTTTTT.

With respect to this clone: At one boundary the junction diverges from the germline segment, which might be a read error. The chain combines TRBV7-8 with TRBJ1-1; the D is unclear. The CDR3 runs 14 residues. Germline V gene data show CDR1 as SGHVS and CDR2 as FQNEAQ. CDR3 DNA: TGTGCCAGCAGCCAGCCCAATGGGAACGCTGAAGCTTTCTTT. Translated, it gives CASSQPNGNAEAFF.

J is TRBJ1-2 and V is TRBV28; the D is unclear. Trimming pared 6 bases from V and 4 bases from J, leaving 21 bases between. CDR3 size: 16 residues. The germline V gene encodes CDR1 MDHEN and CDR2 SYDVKM. The CDR3 is CASRVPPARGAYGYTF. CDR3 sequence (DNA): TGTGCCAGCAGGGTCCCCCCGGCGCGGGGTGCCTATGGCTACACCTTC.

The V and J genes are TRBV4-3 and TRBJ2-2, with D unresolved. The CDR3 sequence is 14 residues long. Germline CDR1 reads LGHNA; CDR2 reads YSLEER. Trimming took off 0 bases at V and 6 bases at J, with 8 bases between the two ends. The CDR3 protein is CASSQDPRPGELFF. As DNA, the CDR3 is TGCGCCAGCAGCCAAGATCCCCGGCCCGGGGAGCTGTTTTTT.

The rearrangement uses TRBV3-1 (or the pseudogene TRBV3-2) and TRBJ2-7, with D hard to call. V shed 0 bases and J shed 0 bases, with 12 bases lying between them. The CDR3 contains 16 residues. CDR1 is LGHDT and CDR2 is YNNKEL in the germline V gene (reference sequence). The CDR3 DNA follows: TGTGCCAGCAGCCAAGATACCCACCGGACCTCCTACGAGCAGTACTTC. Translation gives CASSQDTHRTSYEQYF.

The chain recombines TRBV18 with TRBJ1-5, with a possible D match to TRBD1 (5 bases). Trimming took off 4 bases at V and 5 bases at J, with 18 bases between the two ends. From germline, CDR1 is KGHSH and CDR2 LQKENI. The CDR3 runs to 16 residues. The CDR3 reads CASSLSTANSHQPQHF. DNA for the CDR3: TGTGCCAGCTCACTCTCGACAGCGAACAGTCATCAGCCCCAGCATTTT.